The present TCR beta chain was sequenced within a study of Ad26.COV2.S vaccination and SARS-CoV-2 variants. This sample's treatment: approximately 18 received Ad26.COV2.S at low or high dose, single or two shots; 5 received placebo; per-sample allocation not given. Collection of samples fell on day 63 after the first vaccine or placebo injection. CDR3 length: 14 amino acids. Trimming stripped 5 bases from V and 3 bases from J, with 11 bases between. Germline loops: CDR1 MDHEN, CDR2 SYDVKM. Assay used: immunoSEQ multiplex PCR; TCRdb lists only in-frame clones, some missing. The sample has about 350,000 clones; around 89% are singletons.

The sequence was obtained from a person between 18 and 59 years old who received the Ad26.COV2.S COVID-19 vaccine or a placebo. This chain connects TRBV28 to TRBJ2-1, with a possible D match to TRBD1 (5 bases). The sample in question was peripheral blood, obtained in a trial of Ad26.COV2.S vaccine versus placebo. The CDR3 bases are TGTGCCAGCAGTATTCCTGACAGCTACAATGAGCAGTTCTTC. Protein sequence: CASSIPDSYNEQFF.